The 28 T cell receptor beta chains below come from one sample, sequenced in a study of control samples from healthy donors and cancer patients. Some clones are missing from TCRdb's copy, which holds only in-frame ones; the method was immunoSEQ multiplex PCR. The sample contains fewer than 95,000 clones, around nine tenths of which appear only once. Sample: blood. These receptors all stem from a man aged 25-45 years in good health.

This clone was recorded once. The rearrangement joins TRBV19 to TRBJ1-1, with D unresolved. This CDR3 is built from 12 residues. V was cut by 4 bases and J by 2 bases, with 5 bases left in between. The germline V gene has CDR1 LNHDA and CDR2 SQIVND (reference sequence). CDR3 coding DNA: TGTGCCAGTAGTAAAACCAACACTGAAGCTTTCTTT. It specifies CASSKTNTEAFF. Supplemented by reference TRBV19 and TRBJ1-1, the full variable domain reads DGGITQSPKYLFRKEGQNVTLSCEQNLNHDAMYWYRQDPGQGLRLIYYSQIVNDFQKGDIAEGYSVSREKKESFPLTVTSAQKNPTAFYLCASSKTNTEAFFGQGTRLTVV.

The rearrangement uses TRBV7-6 and TRBJ2-3; D not certain. The CDR3 totals 13 residues. The V end was cut by 1 base, the J end by 1 base, with 3 bases between. From germline, CDR1 is SGHVS and CDR2 FNYEAQ. CDR3 DNA sequence: TGTGCCAGCAGCTTAGAGGGCACAGATACGCAGTATTTT. Translated: CASSLEGTDTQYF.

V is TRBV4-1 and J is TRBJ2-4, with 9 positions matching TRBD1. Germline V lookup: CDR1 MGHRA, CDR2 YSYEKL. This CDR3 is 16 amino acids long. The J segment lost 5 bases and the V segment lost 4 bases, leaving 9 bases of the junction unmatched. CDR3 loop: CASSLLAGQGQNIQYF. CDR3 sequence (DNA): TGCGCCAGCAGCCTCCTGGCGGGACAGGGCCAAAACATTCAGTACTTC.

This chain connects TRBV29-1 to TRBJ2-3; no reliable D call. V dropped 7 bases and J dropped 3 bases, with 14 bases sitting between them. Germline CDR1 SQVTM, CDR2 ANQGSEA. The length of the CDR3 is 13 residues. The CDR3 here is CSAVRTLTDTQYF. The DNA of the CDR3 is TGCAGCGCAGTCCGGACCTTAACAGATACGCAGTATTTT.

The chain joins TRBV12-5 to TRBJ2-3; TRBD1 matches 10 bases. V lost 3 bases to trimming and J lost 1 base; unmatched junction nucleotides: 10. Germline CDR1 and CDR2: LGHNT and FRNRAP. The CDR3 contains 18 residues. The CDR3 DNA sequence: TGTGCTAGTGGTTTAGTACCCGTTGGGACAGGGGGCACAGATACGCAGTATTTT. This codes for CASGLVPVGTGGTDTQYF. The full variable domain, in which reference TRBV12-5 and TRBJ2-3 provide the parts outside the CDR3, is DARVTQTPRHKVTEMGQEVTMRCQPILGHNTVFWYRQTMMQGLELLAYFRNRAPLDDSGMPKDRFSAEMPDATLATLKIQPSEPRDSAVYFCASGLVPVGTGGTDTQYFGPGTRLTVL.

This clone was picked up one time. CDR3 amino acids: CASSLNERGEQFF. CDR3 coding DNA: TGTGCCAGCAGTTTAAATGAAAGGGGTGAGCAGTTCTTC. The V gene is TRBV12-3 or TRBV12-4, the J gene TRBJ2-1, with D possibly being TRBD1 (5 bases). V was clipped by 2 bases and J by 9 bases, with 11 bases between them. This CDR3 contains 13 residues.

This clone came up many times. The chain has TRBV5-8 and TRBJ2-5, with D uncertain. CDR3 length equals 13 residues. Trimming removed 0 bases at V and 5 bases at J, with 8 bases between. CDR1 and CDR2 (germline): SGHTS, YDEGEE. The CDR3 nucleotides read TGTGCCAGCAGCTTGGGTAACATGGAGACCCAGTACTTC. Its protein product is CASSLGNMETQYF.

This chain joins TRBV15 and TRBJ2-2; D gene unclear. The germline V gene has CDR1 LNHNV and CDR2 YYDKDF (reference sequence). This CDR3 comprises 14 residues. With 7 bases removed from V and 2 bases from J, the gap between germline ends came to 11 bases. The CDR3 is CATTLGGNTGELFF. The CDR3 bases are TGTGCCACCACCCTCGGCGGAAACACCGGGGAGCTGTTTTTT. The full variable domain, in which reference TRBV15 and TRBJ2-2 provide the parts outside the CDR3, is DAMVIQNPRYQVTQFGKPVTLSCSQTLNHNVMYWYQQKSSQAPKLLFHYYDKDFNNEADTPDNFQSRRPNTSFCFLDIRSPGLGDTAMYLCATTLGGNTGELFFGEGSRLTVL.

The chain couples TRBV11-2 to TRBJ2-2, with 9 bases matching TRBD1. CDR3 length equals 16 residues. In germline, CDR1 is SGHAT, CDR2 FQNNGV. V lost 4 bases, J lost 1 base, and 4 bases stayed unmatched. The CDR3 protein is CASSYRGQGNTGELFF. CDR3 coding DNA: TGTGCCAGCAGCTATAGGGGACAGGGGAACACCGGGGAGCTGTTTTTT. Using reference TRBV11-2 and TRBJ2-2 for the parts outside the CDR3, the full variable domain is EAGVAQSPRYKIIEKRQSVAFWCNPISGHATLYWYQQILGQGPKLLIQFQNNGVVDDSQLPKDRFSAERLKGVDSTLKIQPAKLEDSAVYLCASSYRGQGNTGELFFGEGSRLTVL.

The chain combines TRBV29-1 with TRBJ1-5, with D maybe TRBD1 (5 bases). V lost 3 bases and J lost 6, with 9 bases in between. CDR1 is SQVTM, CDR2 ANQGSEA, per germline. This CDR3 spans 12 amino acids. The CDR3 here is CSVDRAGQPQHF. CDR3 DNA: TGCAGCGTTGACAGGGCGGGTCAGCCCCAGCATTTT.

Points on this clone: At the DNA level, this CDR3 is encoded by other sequences in the same sample as well. This rearrangement joins TRBV21-1 to TRBJ2-7; TRBD2, the table's D call, was not compared with the DNA. TRBV21-1 is a listed pseudogene. The CDR3 consists of 17 residues. CDR3 in amino acids: CASSKQGGRGAGYEQYV. CDR3 bases: TGTGCCAGCAGCAAACAAGGGGGTCGGGGGGCCGGATACGAGCAGTACGTC.

J is TRBJ2-7 and V is TRBV29-1; TRBD2 matches 7 bases. V lost 3 bases and J lost 4; bases outside the gene matches: 9. CDR1 is SQVTM and CDR2 is ANQGSEA in the germline V gene. This CDR3 has 14 residues. In DNA form, the CDR3 reads TGCAGCGTTGACATTGCGGGGGAACTTTACGAGCAGTACTTC. It codes for CSVDIAGELYEQYF.

The chain joins TRBV29-1 to TRBJ1-1, with 10 bases aligning to TRBD1. Germline V gene lookup returns CDR1 SQVTM and CDR2 ANQGSEA. The V gene end was trimmed by 4 bases and the J gene end by 11 bases; junction bases not matched to a gene: 7. The CDR3 totals 12 residues. The CDR3 nucleotides are TGCAGCGTTGTAGGGACAGGGGAATCGGCTTTCTTT. Its translation is CSVVGTGESAFF.

The chain joins TRBV5-1 to TRBJ1-2, with D tentatively TRBD1 (5 bases). Germline V gene sequence: CDR1 SGHRS, CDR2 YFSETQ. V dropped 4 bases and J dropped 3 bases, with 13 bases sitting between them. The CDR3 is made up of 14 amino acids. The CDR3 loop reads CASSGGGAHYGYTF. CDR3 coding DNA: TGCGCCAGCAGCGGGGGAGGAGCTCACTATGGCTACACCTTC. Full variable domain (missing parts from reference TRBV5-1 and TRBJ1-2): KAGVTQTPRYLIKTRGQQVTLSCSPISGHRSVSWYQQTPGQGLQFLFEYFSETQRNKGNFPGRFSGRQFSNSRSEMNVSTLELGDSALYLCASSGGGAHYGYTFGSGTRLTVV.

The rearrangement links TRBV11-2 to TRBJ2-3; D gene uncertain. CDR1 is SGHAT and CDR2 is FQNNGV in the germline V gene. The CDR3 is 15 residues long. V was shortened by 3 bases and J by 0 bases, with 10 bases between the two germline ends. In DNA, the CDR3 is TGTGCCAGCAGCTTGACTGGTGGTAGCACAGATACGCAGTATTTT. Encoded protein: CASSLTGGSTDTQYF.

The table lists this clone with a few counts. The chain carries TRBV3-1 (or the pseudogene TRBV3-2) and TRBJ1-5, with D uncertain. The CDR3 sequence is 12 residues long. Germline V gene lookup returns CDR1 LGHDT and CDR2 YNNKEL (reference sequence). Trimming took 2 bases from V and 6 from J, leaving 5 bases between them. CDR3 amino acids: CASSQFGQPQHF. CDR3 DNA: TGTGCCAGCAGCCAATTCGGTCAGCCCCAGCATTTT.

The chain is built from TRBV29-1 and TRBJ2-5, with 11 bases identical to TRBD2. Germline trimming cut 2 bases from V and 2 bases from J; bases unmatched to any gene: 1. Germline CDR1 is SQVTM and CDR2 is ANQGSEA. The CDR3 is 14 residues long. The CDR3 region is CSVELAGGQETQYF. As DNA, the CDR3 is TGCAGCGTTGAACTAGCGGGGGGACAAGAGACCCAGTACTTC.

The gene calls are TRBV19 and TRBJ2-4, with TRBD2 matching over 12 bases. V shed 1 base and J 2 bases; nucleotides not matched to a gene: 9. Germline-derived CDR1 and CDR2 are LNHDA and SQIVND (reference sequence). The CDR3 has 19 amino acids. The CDR3 DNA is TGTGCCAGTAGTATAGCTAGCGGGGGGGCCGAGGGGACCAAAAACATTCAGTACTTC. Its protein product is CASSIASGGAEGTKNIQYF.

This chain joins TRBV19 and TRBJ2-3, with D perhaps matching TRBD2 (6 bases). V lost 4 bases to trimming and J lost 3 bases, with 20 bases between them. This CDR3 region has 17 residues. Germline V lookup: CDR1 LNHDA, CDR2 SQIVND (reference sequence). The CDR3 reads CASSTLTSIGRTDTQYF. In nucleotides, the CDR3 is TGTGCCAGTAGTACCCTGACTAGTATCGGAAGAACAGATACGCAGTATTTT.

This clone was counted once. V gene TRBV30 combines with J gene TRBJ1-3, with 10 bases fitting TRBD1. V shed 1 base and J 3 bases; nucleotides not matched to a gene: 0. Per the germline V gene, CDR1 is GTSNPN and CDR2 is SVGIG (reference sequence). This CDR3 is built from 14 residues. CDR3: CAWSGDRGGNTIYF. CDR3 nucleotides: TGTGCCTGGAGTGGGGACAGGGGTGGAAACACCATATATTTT.

The gene calls are TRBV28 and TRBJ1-1; TRBD1 agrees at 8 bases. This CDR3 is built from 14 residues. V shed 6 bases, J shed 1 base, and the junction held 4 bases outside the gene matches. The germline gives CDR1 MDHEN, CDR2 SYDVKM. CDR3 bases: TGTGCCAGCAGGACAGGGGTTTCGAACACTGAAGCTTTCTTT. It is translated as CASRTGVSNTEAFF.

The chain joins TRBV6-2 or TRBV6-3 to TRBJ1-1; the match to TRBD1 covers 9 bases. Trimming took 5 bases from V and 5 from J; bases not matched to a gene: 9. This CDR3 spans 15 amino acids. Germline V gives CDR1 MNHEY, CDR2 SVGEGT. CDR3 DNA: TGTGCCAGCAGTCCCTTTGGACAGGGGAAAACTGAAGCTTTCTTT. As protein: CASSPFGQGKTEAFF.

This clone was found once. This chain uses TRBV7-6 with TRBJ2-3, with 7 bases fitting TRBD2. Germline assignment: CDR1 SGHVS and CDR2 FNYEAQ. The CDR3 totals 16 residues. The junction had 5 bases not matched to a gene; V was cut back by 1 base and J by 1 base. CDR3 protein: CASSLVDSGGTDTQYF. CDR3 bases: TGTGCCAGCAGCTTAGTCGACAGCGGGGGCACAGATACGCAGTATTTT.

V and J are TRBV28 and TRBJ2-6, with TRBD2 as a possible D gene (6 bases). The V and J ends lost 6 bases and 4 bases respectively, with 10 bases between them. Per germline, CDR1 MDHEN and CDR2 SYDVKM. The CDR3 contains 14 residues. The CDR3 sequence: CASRVRGGANVLTF. The CDR3 bases are TGTGCCAGCAGAGTACGGGGGGGGGCCAACGTCCTGACTTTC.

V usage is TRBV29-1 and J usage is TRBJ1-5; tentatively, D is TRBD1 (5 bases). CDR3 length equals 13 residues. V was pared by 5 bases and J by 4 bases, with 12 bases between. CDR1 is SQVTM, CDR2 ANQGSEA, per germline. This CDR3 reads CSVSGTPNQPQHF. CDR3 bases: TGCAGCGTTTCCGGGACCCCTAATCAGCCCCAGCATTTT.

The rearrangement links TRBV5-6 to TRBJ2-3; D may match TRBD1 or TRBD2 (6 bases each). CDR3 length: 14 residues. CDR1 SGHDT and CDR2 YYEEEE come from the germline V gene. The V gene lost 2 bases and the J gene lost 4 bases, with 11 bases spanning the gap. Here the CDR3 DNA reads TGTGCCAGCAGCTTCGGGGGCGGAGCAGATACGCAGTATTTT. Translating it yields CASSFGGGADTQYF. The whole variable domain, remainder taken from reference TRBV5-6 and TRBJ2-3, is DAGVTQSPTHLIKTRGQQVTLRCSPKSGHDTVSWYQQALGQGPQFIFQYYEEEERQRGNFPDRFSGHQFPNYSSELNVNALLLGDSALYLCASSFGGGADTQYFGPGTRLTVL.

This sequence joins TRBV2 and TRBJ2-1; D is uncertain. Per the germline V gene, CDR1 is SNHLY and CDR2 is FYNNEI. CDR3 length equals 11 residues. Trimming took 6 bases from V and 4 from J, leaving 4 bases between them. The CDR3 region is CASSVYNEQFF. CDR3 nucleotide sequence: TGTGCCAGCAGCGTATACAATGAGCAGTTCTTC.

J is TRBJ1-6 and V is TRBV2; TRBD1 might be the D (5 bases). The CDR3 spans 13 residues. Germline V lookup: CDR1 SNHLY, CDR2 FYNNEI. The V end lost 7 bases, the J end lost 4 bases, and 8 bases lay between the germline ends. CDR3 sequence (DNA): TGTGCCAGCACAAGGGGTTATAATTCACCCCTCCACTTT. It encodes CASTRGYNSPLHF.